This record concerns one T cell receptor (beta chain) sequence. No antigen is known for it. CDR3 length: 11 residues. Trimming took off 4 bases at V and 0 bases at J, with 0 bases between the two ends. The germline V gene encodes CDR1 MNHNY and CDR2 SVGAGI (reference sequence). The repertoire was sequenced with immunoSEQ multiplex PCR; TCRdb's copy has only in-frame clones and lacks some. The table lists 100,000 to 120,000 clones, roughly 89% of them singletons, with about 2.5% in the top ten. The sample originates from a study of T cell responses to AZD1222 COVID-19 vaccine. Study-wide findings and caveats: Without day 14 samples, only post-peak T cell repertoires were studied. Spike-specific TCRs gained breadth and depth after people received two AZD1222 doses. Distributed over spike, vaccine-associated CD4 TCRs predominated at 160-218 and 743-854. Clonal diversity was possibly underestimated; the donors were predominantly white British and more often female.

Specimen: peripheral blood, collected 28 days after the second AZD1222 dose. The gene calls are TRBV6-6 and TRBJ1-2; D not resolved. The receptor comes from an adult who received the AZD1222 COVID-19 vaccine. In DNA form, the CDR3 reads TGTGCCAGCAGTTCTAACTATGGCTACACCTTC. Translation: CASSSNYGYTF.